This T cell receptor (beta chain) was profiled in a study of T cells after yellow fever vaccination (dated by TCRdb to about 2019). About the investigation overall: The SMART-Seq v4 Ultra Low Input RNA kit was used to prepare libraries from fractions with low cell numbers. Bulk TCR alpha and beta repertoires were sequenced longitudinally to track T-cell clones before and after primary and booster YFV17D yellow fever vaccination. The cohort comprised two healthy male donors, one aged 18 to 30 and one aged 30 to 40 years. Blood was collected at multiple timepoints before and after primary and secondary immunization, and bulk PBMC replicates and cell subsets were isolated.

The label giving this sample's treatment or condition can be read as: live attenuated yellow fever vaccine strain. At each blood-draw timepoint, two biological replicates of bulk PBMCs were collected. A standard Ficoll-Paque protocol was used to isolate PBMCs from peripheral blood. TriZol was used to extract RNA from bulk PBMCs, from CD4 and CD8 fractions, and from dextramer-positive and dextramer-negative fractions. This clonotype was seen repeatedly, ten times or more. The clone's antigen remains unknown. No per-base quality is available; no much larger clone lies one base away. Data came from an Illumina NovaSeq 6000. Synthesis of TCR cDNA relied on 5'RACE template switching, a step that introduced a universal primer site along with unique molecular identifiers. Priming of cDNA synthesis was performed from both the TCR alpha and TCR beta constant segments. Two PCR steps were used to amplify libraries, with sample barcodes and sequencing adapters being added in the second step. Sequencing of the libraries was done on either Illumina HiSeq 2500 (2x100 bp) or NovaSeq (2x150 bp). The original methods were these. MIGEC was used to demultiplex reads and collapse the reads into UMI consensus sequences, and MiXCR was used for V(D)J alignment. Vaccine-responding clonotypes were defined with edgeR using replicate PBMC samples, requiring FDR below 0.01 and a log2 fold change above 5 up to day 15. Each bulk clonotype received a CD4 or CD8 identity based on whether the sequenced CD4 or CD8 repertoire contained that clonotype at higher abundance. TCRdb trimmed the raw reads at Q25, called clones with MiXCR and kept productive beta chains. Here each entry gathers all rows of one CDR3 protein and keeps the most common genes and DNA. V and J calls and clone size were set by TCRdb, not the authors. This sample holds more than 300,000 distinct CDR3 sequences; approximately 4.3% were observed only once. The top ten hold just under 20% of the sample.

Study-level results and caveats: Because only a couple of donors were included in the study, the extent to which the findings can be generalized is limited. Most clones expanded after primary vaccination (about 96% of CD4 and 70% to 90% of CD8) were re-detected after the booster, suggesting that broad memory maintenance occurred. A small fraction of clonotypes appeared in both the CD4 and CD8 compartments, likely as a result of convergent recombination. FACS-sorted repertoires could contain abundant contaminating clonotypes from the bulk population, so computational filtering was required. The secondary T-cell response was weaker than the primary response but faster, peaking on day 5 instead of day 15.

The source of this sequence is a man aged 18 to 29 who received the YFV17D yellow fever vaccine. Source: PBMCs, taken 15 days after the yellow fever booster vaccination.

The CDR3 reads as follows: CASSQTSYEQYF. The DNA is as follows: TGTGCCAGCAGCCAAACTAGCTACGAGCAGTACTTC. The chain was built from TRBV7-9 and TRBJ2-7; the D gene is possibly TRBD2, with 5 bases matching. The germline V gene (reference sequence) provides CDR1 SEHNR and CDR2 FQNEAQ. V loses 5 bases of germline sequence and J loses 3 bases, and the interval between the two ends is 8 bases. The CDR3 runs 12 amino acids, cysteine and phenylalanine included. Only CDR3 DNA remains: 36 bases, in frame from the first base.